This is a list of T cell receptor beta chains from one sample in a study of shared clonotypes between healthy human individuals. Produced via immunoSEQ multiplex PCR; TCRdb's table is partial and in-frame only. The data show roughly 2,300,000 clones, roughly 90% seen once. Sequenced: naive CD4+ T cells from PBMCs. All receptors derive from a young man in good health. Some clones in this sample may be carry-over from other donors' samples. Both conserved end residues are part of each CDR3. The order of the fields is D gene, J gene, V gene, clone size, CDR3 protein, CDR3 DNA. A D gene is named only where the DNA matches it firmly. Clone size appears in some rows only: once, few, many, or a class for an expanded clone.

NA	TRBJ1-1	TRBV6-6	NA	CASSYSGGLNTEAFF	TGTGCCAGCAGTTACTCCGGGGGTTTGAACACTGAAGCTTTCTTT
NA	TRBJ1-1	TRBV7-9	NA	CASSFDGPLNTEAFF	TGTGCCAGCAGCTTCGACGGACCTTTGAACACTGAAGCTTTCTTT
NA	TRBJ2-3	TRBV4-1	NA	CASSRLDTYPDGSTDTQYF	TGCGCCAGCAGCCGGTTGGACACTTACCCTGACGGGAGCACAGATACGCAGTATTTT
NA	TRBJ2-7	TRBV27	NA	CASSLKGSPYEQYF	TGTGCCAGCAGTTTAAAGGGGAGCCCCTACGAGCAGTACTTC
NA	TRBJ2-7	TRBV9	NA	CASSDRASEPSYEQYF	TGTGCCAGCAGCGACCGGGCTTCCGAGCCCTCCTACGAGCAGTACTTC
TRBD2	TRBJ2-3	TRBV5-1	NA	CASSAGGPTDTQYF	TGCGCCAGCTCAGCGGGGGGGCCCACAGATACGCAGTATTTT
NA	TRBJ2-2	TRBV28	NA	CASRLDRLNTGELFF	TGTGCCAGCAGACTTGACAGGCTGAACACCGGGGAGCTGTTTTTT
TRBD1	TRBJ1-1	TRBV19	NA	CASSVRGTGLNTEAFF	TGTGCCAGTAGCGTGAGAGGGACAGGATTGAACACTGAAGCTTTCTTT
TRBD2	TRBJ2-7	TRBV28	once	CASSLLSERDGVYEQYF	TGTGCCAGCAGTTTATTGTCTGAGCGGGATGGCGTCTACGAGCAGTACTTC
NA	TRBJ1-5	TRBV7-9	NA	CASSPPGTGNQPQHF	TGTGCCAGCAGCCCACCCGGGACGGGGAATCAGCCCCAGCATTTT
NA	TRBJ2-5	TRBV7-8	NA	CASSFMQTQYF	TGTGCCAGCAGCTTTATGCAGACCCAGTACTTC
TRBD1	TRBJ1-1	TRBV28	NA	CASSSTRGRWTEAFF	TGTGCCAGCAGTTCCACGAGGGGGCGGTGGACTGAAGCTTTCTTT
NA	TRBJ2-1	TRBV5-6	NA	CASSSRGRVYNEQFF	TGTGCCAGCAGCTCGAGGGGGAGGGTCTACAATGAGCAGTTCTTC
TRBD1	TRBJ2-3	TRBV5-1	NA	CASSFVGQGAADTQYF	TGCGCCAGCAGCTTTGTCGGACAGGGGGCAGCAGATACGCAGTATTTT
NA	TRBJ2-3	TRBV5-1	NA	CASSFAGVSDTQYF	TGCGCCAGCAGCTTCGCAGGGGTATCAGATACGCAGTATTTT
TRBD1	TRBJ1-5	TRBV19	NA	CASSLDRGGQPQHF	TGTGCCAGTAGCCTAGACAGGGGCGGTCAGCCCCAGCATTTT
NA	TRBJ2-5	TRBV4-1	once	CASSQAVTGTQYF	TGCGCCAGCAGCCAAGCCGTGACAGGGACCCAGTACTTC
TRBD1	TRBJ1-1	TRBV5-1	few	CASSPDRVGNTEAFF	TGCGCCAGCAGCCCCGACAGGGTAGGGAACACTGAAGCTTTCTTT
TRBD1	TRBJ1-4	TRBV2	NA	CASSGRQGFDEKLFF	TGTGCCAGCAGTGGTCGACAGGGGTTCGATGAAAAACTGTTTTTT
NA	TRBJ1-1	TRBV5-1	NA	CASSFSGEVTEAFF	TGCGCCAGCAGCTTTTCCGGGGAGGTCACTGAAGCTTTCTTT
NA	TRBJ1-5	TRBV19	once	CASSMGVGGQPQHF	TGTGCCAGTAGTATGGGGGTTGGGGGTCAGCCCCAGCATTTT
NA	TRBJ1-2	TRBV7-9	NA	CASSLREGGYTF	TGTGCCAGCAGCCTCCGGGAGGGTGGCTACACCTTC
NA	TRBJ2-5	TRBV5-6	NA	CASSSWGARETQYF	TGTGCCAGCAGTTCCTGGGGGGCTAGAGAGACCCAGTACTTC
NA	TRBJ1-2	TRBV5-8	once	CASTLRVDGYTF	TGTGCCAGCACCCTCAGGGTGGATGGCTACACCTTC
TRBD1	TRBJ2-7	TRBV28	NA	CASSYLTGAGGEQYF	TGTGCCAGCAGTTACCTGACAGGGGCAGGGGGCGAGCAGTACTTC
NA	TRBJ2-6	TRBV6-5	NA	CASSYSSGANVLTF	TGTGCCAGCAGTTACTCTTCGGGGGCCAACGTCCTGACTTTC
NA	TRBJ1-1	TRBV29-1	NA	CSVEVGLSNTEAFF	TGCAGCGTTGAAGTAGGACTGTCGAACACTGAAGCTTTCTTT
NA	TRBJ2-1	TRBV9	NA	CASSAGARGRSSYNEQFF	TGTGCCAGCAGCGCGGGGGCTCGCGGTAGGAGCTCCTACAATGAGCAGTTCTTC
NA	TRBJ1-6	TRBV7-3	NA	CASSLDRFSPLHF	TGTGCCAGCAGCCTAGACAGGTTTTCACCCCTCCACTTT
TRBD1	TRBJ2-3	TRBV28	NA	CAATYQPGQGADTQYF	TGTGCCGCCACCTACCAACCGGGACAGGGGGCAGATACGCAGTATTTT
TRBD2	TRBJ2-1	TRBV28	NA	CASSPGTTLYNEQFF	TGTGCCAGCAGCCCCGGGACTACCCTCTACAATGAGCAGTTCTTC
TRBD2	TRBJ2-1	TRBV27	NA	CASSSSGTPYNEQFF	TGTGCCAGCAGTTCGAGCGGGACCCCCTACAATGAGCAGTTCTTC
TRBD1	TRBJ1-1	TRBV4-2	NA	CASSYDRGGTEAFF	TGTGCCAGCAGCTATGACAGGGGAGGCACTGAAGCTTTCTTT
TRBD1	TRBJ1-4	TRBV9	NA	CASSVSGTGSEKLFF	TGTGCCAGCAGCGTATCCGGGACAGGGTCTGAAAAACTGTTTTTT
NA	TRBJ2-7	TRBV7-9	few	CASSYRGAEQYF	TGTGCCAGCAGCTATAGGGGAGCCGAGCAGTACTTC
NA	TRBJ2-7	TRBV28	NA	CASRSRGSYEQYF	TGTGCCAGTCGTAGTAGGGGTTCCTACGAGCAGTACTTC
NA	TRBJ1-1	TRBV7-9	NA	CASSLNFGTTEAFF	TGTGCCAGCAGCTTAAACTTCGGGACGACTGAAGCTTTCTTT
TRBD1	TRBJ1-4	TRBV28	NA	CASSLPQGFREKLFF	TGTGCCAGCAGTCTACCACAGGGGTTTCGGGAAAAACTGTTTTTT
TRBD2	TRBJ2-7	TRBV6-4	NA	CASSEKAGATSEQYF	TGTGCCAGCAGTGAGAAAGCGGGGGCTACCTCAGAGCAGTACTTC
NA	TRBJ2-3	TRBV6-5	NA	CASSPGQRKGDTQYF	TGTGCCAGCAGCCCCGGACAGAGAAAGGGGGATACGCAGTATTTT